One sample yielded the 19 T cell receptor beta chains listed below, sequenced in a study of patients and donors after allogeneic stem cell transplantation. TCRdb re-called the RT-PCR reads with MiXCR, one entry per CDR3 protein. The sample holds around 17,000 distinct CDR3 sequences, 27% seen once. The sample comprised blood, either unsorted or a sorted T cell fraction (not recorded which). Source of these receptors: a human donor who was either an allogeneic HSCT recipient or a stem cell or donor lymphocyte infusion donor (not recorded which). It is not recorded whose cells these are; they may come from a transplant donor.

This clonotype has just a few counts. The genes are TRBV27 and TRBJ2-7; D is unclear. V shed 3 bases and J shed 2 bases, with 11 bases lying between them. CDR3 length: 14 amino acids. Germline-derived CDR1 and CDR2 are MNHEY and SMNVEV (reference sequence). CDR3 sequence: CASSFRRIPYEQYF. The CDR3 DNA sequence: TGTGCCAGCAGTTTTCGGCGGATTCCCTACGAGCAGTACTTC.

V is TRBV5-1 and J is TRBJ2-4; D call uncertain. Trimming shortened V by 0 bases and J by 7 bases, and 11 bases separated the two germline ends. The germline gives CDR1 SGHRS, CDR2 YFSETQ. The CDR3 has 14 residues. The CDR3 reads CASSLGEGVNIQYF. In nucleotides, the CDR3 is TGCGCCAGCAGCTTGGGGGAAGGTGTGAACATTCAGTACTTC.

In this sample, this clonotype turned up a few times. The chain combines TRBV7-3 with TRBJ1-1, with unresolved D. The CDR3 runs to 13 residues. From germline, CDR1 is SGHTA and CDR2 FQGTGA. Deletions cut 3 bases from V and 1 base from J, with 6 bases between. The CDR3 spells CASSFGRNTEAFF. The DNA for the CDR3 is TGTGCCAGCAGCTTTGGCAGGAACACTGAAGCTTTCTTT.

J is TRBJ2-3 and V is TRBV10-3; 8 positions agree with TRBD2. CDR1 and CDR2 (germline): ENHRY, SYGVKD. Trimming took 8 bases from V and 1 from J; bases not matched to a gene: 5. This CDR3 region has 14 residues. CDR3: CAIAGTRGTDTQYF. The CDR3 coding sequence is TGTGCCATCGCCGGGACTAGGGGCACAGATACGCAGTATTTT.

This clonotype came up a few times. The chain recombines TRBV6-1 with TRBJ1-2, with unresolved D. Germline-derived CDR1 and CDR2 are MNHNS and SASEGT. The ends were cut back, 3 bases at V and 2 bases at J, with 10 bases in the middle. The CDR3 runs to 14 residues. As DNA, the CDR3 is TGTGCCAGCAGTGAGGGCGGAGGGAACTATGGCTACACCTTC. Amino acids: CASSEGGGNYGYTF.

In this sample, this clonotype is medium-sized. The J gene is TRBJ1-4, the V gene TRBV5-1; D not certain. Germline V gene lookup returns CDR1 SGHRS and CDR2 YFSETQ. The CDR3 sequence is 14 residues long. Between the trimmed V and J ends, which lost 0 bases and 5 bases, there was a span of 8 bases. The CDR3 DNA reads TGCGCCAGCAGCTTGGACGTCTGGAATGAAAAACTGTTTTTT. It is translated as CASSLDVWNEKLFF.

This clonotype has just a few counts. The chain combines TRBV3-1 with TRBJ1-6, with D unresolved. The CDR3 sequence is 14 residues long. The germline V and J ends were trimmed by 2 bases and 8 bases, with 10 bases remaining between them. CDR1 LGHDT and CDR2 YNNKEL come from the germline V gene (reference sequence). In DNA, the CDR3 is TGTGCCAGCAGCCAAAAATTGGCCTATTCACCCCTCCACTTT. This translates into CASSQKLAYSPLHF.

The genes are TRBV12-5 and TRBJ2-3, with 12 bases that match TRBD2. The trim removed 2 bases at V and 4 bases at J, leaving 4 bases unmatched. Per germline, CDR1 LGHNT and CDR2 FRNRAP. The CDR3 is 16 amino acids. In nucleotides, the CDR3 is TGTGCTAGTGGTTTGCCGTCTAGCGGGGGGGCAGATACGCAGTATTTT. Its translation: CASGLPSSGGADTQYF.

This chain uses TRBV7-3 with TRBJ1-1, with D possibly matching TRBD1 (5 bases). The CDR3 is made up of 13 amino acids. Between the trimmed V and J ends, which lost 6 bases and 0 bases, there was a span of 8 bases. Germline CDR1 is SGHTA and CDR2 is FQGTGA. CDR3 in DNA: TGTGCCAGCAGACAGGATATGAACACTGAAGCTTTCTTT. Protein: CASRQDMNTEAFF. The whole variable domain, filled in from reference TRBV7-3 and TRBJ1-1, reads GAGVSQTPSNKVTEKGKYVELRCDPISGHTALYWYRQSLGQGPEFLIYFQGTGAADDSGLPNDRFFAVRPEGSVSTLKIQRTERGDSAVYLCASRQDMNTEAFFGQGTRLTVV.

This clonotype was recorded many times. This chain uses TRBV10-1 with TRBJ1-4, with a weak D call TRBD1 (5 bases). V lost 4 bases to trimming and J lost 12 bases, with 15 bases between them. Germline V gives CDR1 WNHNN, CDR2 SYGVQD (reference sequence). The CDR3 length is 13 residues. CDR3 in amino acids: CASSASVRGELFF. In DNA form, the CDR3 reads TGCGCCAGCAGTGCTTCAGTCCGGGGCGAACTGTTTTTT.

In its sample, this clonotype was seen many times. The rearrangement uses TRBV7-2 and TRBJ1-5; D gene uncertain. The germline V gene encodes CDR1 SGHTA and CDR2 FQGNSA. This CDR3 region has 15 residues. The V end lost 1 base, the J end lost 3 bases, and 10 bases lay between the germline ends. CDR3 protein: CASSLVGMDNQPQHF. The CDR3 DNA follows: TGTGCCAGCAGCTTAGTAGGGATGGACAATCAGCCCCAGCATTTT.

This clonotype showed up just a few times. The chain joins TRBV7-9 to TRBJ2-7; D call uncertain. Trimming took off 5 bases at V and 3 bases at J, with 11 bases between the two ends. This CDR3 spans 13 amino acids. The germline V gene has CDR1 SEHNR and CDR2 FQNEAQ (reference sequence). CDR3 amino acids: CASSARADYEQYF. The CDR3 nucleotides read TGTGCCAGCAGCGCGCGAGCAGACTACGAGCAGTACTTC.

In its sample, this clonotype was seen a few times. The chain uses TRBV12-3 or TRBV12-4 and TRBJ2-6; D gene ambiguous. CDR3 length: 13 residues. With 6 bases removed from V and 6 bases from J, the gap between germline ends came to 9 bases. CDR3 amino acids: CASSPREANVLTF. DNA for the CDR3: TGTGCCAGCAGCCCCCGAGAGGCCAACGTCCTGACTTTC.

This clonotype is classed as medium-sized (0.01 to 0.1%). The rearrangement uses TRBV12-3 or TRBV12-4 and TRBJ1-2; no definite D call. There are 12 residues in the CDR3. V dropped 2 bases and J dropped 5 bases, with 6 bases sitting between them. CDR3 residues: CASSLSLYGYTF. CDR3 bases: TGTGCCAGCAGTTTATCTCTTTATGGCTACACCTTC.

This clonotype was found many times. V gene TRBV4-3 combines with J gene TRBJ1-1; 7 positions match TRBD1. Germline V gene sequence: CDR1 LGHNA, CDR2 YSLEER. V lost 6 bases to trimming and J lost 3 bases; unmatched junction nucleotides: 7. There are 14 residues in the CDR3. The CDR3 sequence is CASRLQGTDTEAFF. The DNA of the CDR3 is TGCGCCAGCAGATTACAGGGGACCGACACTGAAGCTTTCTTT.

There are a few counts of this clonotype. This sequence joins TRBV29-1 and TRBJ1-1; D gene ambiguous. With 4 bases removed from V and 1 base from J, the gap between germline ends came to 13 bases. The CDR3 length is 14 residues. Germline CDR1 and CDR2: SQVTM and ANQGSEA. The DNA for the CDR3 is TGCAGCGTTGGAAAGCGGCAGTCGAACACTGAAGCTTTCTTT. Its protein product is CSVGKRQSNTEAFF. Using reference TRBV29-1 and TRBJ1-1 for the parts outside the CDR3, the full variable domain is SAVISQKPSRDICQRGTSLTIQCQVDSQVTMMFWYRQQPGQSLTLIATANQGSEATYESGFVIDKFPISRPNLTFSTLTVSNMSPEDSSIYLCSVGKRQSNTEAFFGQGTRLTVV.

The table lists this clonotype with a few counts. V and J are TRBV4-1 and TRBJ1-6, with a weak D call TRBD1 (5 bases). Germline-derived CDR1 and CDR2 are MGHRA and YSYEKL. This CDR3 has 14 amino acids. The V and J ends lost 1 base and 10 bases respectively, with 11 bases between them. CDR3 coding DNA: TGCGCCAGCAGCCAAGTTTGGGGGGTATCACCCCTCCACTTT. This translates into CASSQVWGVSPLHF.

This clonotype was counted a few times. The chain combines TRBV3-1 with TRBJ1-2, with a tentative D call TRBD1 (5 bases). This CDR3 contains 15 residues. The V gene's germline CDR1 is LGHDT and CDR2 YNNKEL (reference sequence). V was trimmed by 4 bases and J by 7 bases, leaving 19 bases between them. This CDR3 is CASSPLGTVFVGYTF. CDR3 in DNA: TGTGCCAGCAGCCCCCTAGGGACCGTTTTTGTTGGCTACACCTTC.

V gene TRBV6-5 combines with J gene TRBJ1-1; weak D call: TRBD1 (6 bases). The V end was cut by 6 bases, the J end by 7 bases, with 18 bases between. The CDR3 extends over 14 amino acids. Germline V gene sequence: CDR1 MNHEY, CDR2 SVGAGI. The CDR3 is CASSQGQGTLEAFF. Here the CDR3 DNA reads TGTGCCAGCAGCCAGGGACAAGGGACTCTTGAAGCTTTCTTT.